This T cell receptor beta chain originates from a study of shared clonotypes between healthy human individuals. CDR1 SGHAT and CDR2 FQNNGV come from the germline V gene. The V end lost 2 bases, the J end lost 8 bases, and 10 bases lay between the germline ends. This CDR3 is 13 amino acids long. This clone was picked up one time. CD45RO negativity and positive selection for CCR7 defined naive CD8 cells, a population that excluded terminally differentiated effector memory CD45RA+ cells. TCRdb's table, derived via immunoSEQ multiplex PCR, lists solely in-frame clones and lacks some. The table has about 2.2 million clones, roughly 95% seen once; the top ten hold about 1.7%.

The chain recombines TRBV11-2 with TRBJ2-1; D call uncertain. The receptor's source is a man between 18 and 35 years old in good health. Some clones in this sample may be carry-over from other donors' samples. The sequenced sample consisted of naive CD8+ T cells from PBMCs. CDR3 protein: CASSLFGIDEQFF. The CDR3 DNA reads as TGTGCCAGCAGCTTATTTGGAATCGATGAGCAGTTCTTC.